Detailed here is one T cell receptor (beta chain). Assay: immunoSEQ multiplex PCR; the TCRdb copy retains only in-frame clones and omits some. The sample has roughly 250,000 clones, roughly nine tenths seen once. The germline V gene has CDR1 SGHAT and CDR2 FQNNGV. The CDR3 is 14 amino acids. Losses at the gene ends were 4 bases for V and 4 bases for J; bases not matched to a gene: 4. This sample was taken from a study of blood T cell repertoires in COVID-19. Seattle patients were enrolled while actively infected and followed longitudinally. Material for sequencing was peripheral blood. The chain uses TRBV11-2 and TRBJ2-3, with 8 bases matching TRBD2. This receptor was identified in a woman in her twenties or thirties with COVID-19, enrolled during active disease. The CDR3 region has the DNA TGTGCCAGCAGCTCTGGGACTAGGGCAGATACGCAGTATTTT. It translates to CASSSGTRADTQYF.